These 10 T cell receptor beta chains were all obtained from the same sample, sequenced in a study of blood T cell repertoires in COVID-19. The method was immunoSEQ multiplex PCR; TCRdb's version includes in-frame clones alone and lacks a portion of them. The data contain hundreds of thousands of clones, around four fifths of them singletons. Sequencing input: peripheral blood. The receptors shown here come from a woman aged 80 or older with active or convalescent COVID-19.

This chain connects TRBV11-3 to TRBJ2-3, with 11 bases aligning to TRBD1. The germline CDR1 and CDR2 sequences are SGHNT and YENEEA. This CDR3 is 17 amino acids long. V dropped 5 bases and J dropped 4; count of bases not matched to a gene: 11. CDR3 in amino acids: CASSPSLGQGDADTQYF. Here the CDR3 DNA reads TGTGCCAGCAGCCCCTCACTGGGACAGGGGGACGCAGATACGCAGTATTTT.

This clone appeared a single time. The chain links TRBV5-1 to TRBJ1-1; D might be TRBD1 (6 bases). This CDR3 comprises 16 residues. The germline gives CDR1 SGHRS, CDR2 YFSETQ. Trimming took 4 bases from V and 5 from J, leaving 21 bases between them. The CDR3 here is CASSETGSRARTEAFF. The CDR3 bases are TGCGCCAGCAGCGAAACAGGGAGTAGGGCGAGAACTGAAGCTTTCTTT.

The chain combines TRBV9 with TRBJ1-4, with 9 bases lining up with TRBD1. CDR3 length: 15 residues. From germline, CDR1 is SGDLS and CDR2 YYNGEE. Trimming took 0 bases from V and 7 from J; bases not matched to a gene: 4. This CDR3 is CASSVGGQGGEKLFF. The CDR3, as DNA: TGTGCCAGCAGCGTAGGGGGACAGGGTGGTGAAAAACTGTTTTTT.

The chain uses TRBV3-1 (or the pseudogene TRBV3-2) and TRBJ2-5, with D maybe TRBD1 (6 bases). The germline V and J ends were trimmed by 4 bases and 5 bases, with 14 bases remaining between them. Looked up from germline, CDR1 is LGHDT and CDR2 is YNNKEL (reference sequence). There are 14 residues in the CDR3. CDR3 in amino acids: CASSLGTSRETQYF. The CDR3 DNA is TGTGCCAGCAGCCTTGGGACATCCAGGGAGACCCAGTACTTC.

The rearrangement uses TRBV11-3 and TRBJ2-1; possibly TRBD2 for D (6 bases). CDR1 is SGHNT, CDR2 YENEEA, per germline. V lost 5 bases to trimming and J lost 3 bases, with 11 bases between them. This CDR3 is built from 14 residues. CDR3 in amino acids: CASSRGLIYNEQFF. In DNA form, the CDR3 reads TGTGCCAGCAGCCGAGGACTAATCTACAATGAGCAGTTCTTC.

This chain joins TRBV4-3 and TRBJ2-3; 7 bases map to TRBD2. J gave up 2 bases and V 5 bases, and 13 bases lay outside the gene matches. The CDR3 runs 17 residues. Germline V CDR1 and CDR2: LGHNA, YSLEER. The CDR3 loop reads CASSSKAGLTFTDTQYF. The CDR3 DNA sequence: TGCGCCAGCAGCTCCAAGGCGGGACTAACTTTCACAGATACGCAGTATTTT.

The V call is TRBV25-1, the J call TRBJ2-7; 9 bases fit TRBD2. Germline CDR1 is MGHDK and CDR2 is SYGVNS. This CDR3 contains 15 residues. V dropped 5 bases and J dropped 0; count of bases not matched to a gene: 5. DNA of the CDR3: TGTGCCAGCAGTCTCAGCGGGGGGCACTCCTACGAGCAGTACTTC. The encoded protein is CASSLSGGHSYEQYF.

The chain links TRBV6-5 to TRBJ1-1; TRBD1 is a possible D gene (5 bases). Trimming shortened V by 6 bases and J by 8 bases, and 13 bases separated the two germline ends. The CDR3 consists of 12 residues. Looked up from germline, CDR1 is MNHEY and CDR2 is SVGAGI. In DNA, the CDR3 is TGTGCCAGCAGCGATAGGACAAGAGAAGCTTTCTTT. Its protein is CASSDRTREAFF.

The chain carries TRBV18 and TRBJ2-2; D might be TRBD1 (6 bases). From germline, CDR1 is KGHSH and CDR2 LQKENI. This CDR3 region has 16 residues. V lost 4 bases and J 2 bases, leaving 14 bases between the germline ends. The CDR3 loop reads CASSQFGQHNTGELFF. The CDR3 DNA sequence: TGTGCCAGCTCACAGTTTGGACAGCATAACACCGGGGAGCTGTTTTTT.

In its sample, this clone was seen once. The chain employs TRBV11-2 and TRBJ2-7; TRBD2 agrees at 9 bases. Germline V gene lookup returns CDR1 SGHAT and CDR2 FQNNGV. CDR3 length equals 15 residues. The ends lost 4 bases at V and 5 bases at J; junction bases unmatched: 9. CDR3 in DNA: TGTGCCAGCAGCTCCTGGTTAGCGGGAGCGGACGAGCAGTACTTC. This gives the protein CASSSWLAGADEQYF.